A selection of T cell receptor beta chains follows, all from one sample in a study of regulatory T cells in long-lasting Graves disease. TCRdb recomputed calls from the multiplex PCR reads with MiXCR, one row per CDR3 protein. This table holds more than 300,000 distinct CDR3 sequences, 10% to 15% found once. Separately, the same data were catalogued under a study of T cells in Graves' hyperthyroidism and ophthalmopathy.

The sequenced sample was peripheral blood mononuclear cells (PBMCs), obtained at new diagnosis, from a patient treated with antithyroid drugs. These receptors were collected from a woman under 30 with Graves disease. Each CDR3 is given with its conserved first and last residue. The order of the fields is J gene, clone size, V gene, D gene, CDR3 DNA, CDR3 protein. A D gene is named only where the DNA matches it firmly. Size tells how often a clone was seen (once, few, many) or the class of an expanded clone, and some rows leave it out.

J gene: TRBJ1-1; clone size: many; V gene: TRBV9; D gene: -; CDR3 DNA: TGTGCCAGCAGCGTAGGATCCGGGATGCACACTGAAGCTTTCTTT; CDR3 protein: CASSVGSGMHTEAFF
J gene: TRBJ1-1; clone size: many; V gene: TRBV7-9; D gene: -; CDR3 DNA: TGTGCCAGCAGCTTACACGATGCCATGAACACTGAAGCTTTCTTT; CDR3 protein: CASSLHDAMNTEAFF
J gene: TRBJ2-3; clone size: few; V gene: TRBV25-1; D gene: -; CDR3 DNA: TGTGCCAGCAGTGAGGGCCAGGGGATTAGCACAGATACGCAGTATTTT; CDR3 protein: CASSEGQGISTDTQYF
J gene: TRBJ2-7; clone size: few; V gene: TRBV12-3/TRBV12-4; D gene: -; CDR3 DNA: TGTGCCAGCAGTCCGGAATTAAACGAGCAGTACTTC; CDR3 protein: CASSPELNEQYF
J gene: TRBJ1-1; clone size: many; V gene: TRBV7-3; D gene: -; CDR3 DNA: TGTGCCAGCAGTTCCCCGGGACTACAAGCTTTCTTT; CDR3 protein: CASSSPGLQAFF
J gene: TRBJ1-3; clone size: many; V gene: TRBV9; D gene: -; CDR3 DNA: TGTGCCAGCAGCGTAGGAACAAATTCTGGAAACACCATATATTTT; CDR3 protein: CASSVGTNSGNTIYF
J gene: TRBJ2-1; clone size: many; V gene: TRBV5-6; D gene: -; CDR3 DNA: TGTGCCAGCAACAGTAGGTCCAACAATGAGCAGTTCTTC; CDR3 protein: CASNSRSNNEQFF
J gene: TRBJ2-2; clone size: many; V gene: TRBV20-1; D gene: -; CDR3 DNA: TGCAGTGCTCCAACAGGGAACACCGGGGAGCTGTTTTTT; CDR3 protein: CSAPTGNTGELFF
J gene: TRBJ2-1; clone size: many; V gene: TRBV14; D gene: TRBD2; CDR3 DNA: TGTGCCAGCAGCCAAGGACTAGCAAATGAGCAGTTCTTC; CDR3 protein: CASSQGLANEQFF
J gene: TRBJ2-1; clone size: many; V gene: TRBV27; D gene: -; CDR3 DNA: TGTGCCAGCAGTTTACAGCCTATAGGGAGCTCCTACAATGAGCAGTTCTTC; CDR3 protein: CASSLQPIGSSYNEQFF
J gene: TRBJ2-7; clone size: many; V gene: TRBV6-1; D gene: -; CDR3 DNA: TGTGCCAGCAGTGAACGGGTCGGATCCTACGAGCAGTACTTC; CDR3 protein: CASSERVGSYEQYF
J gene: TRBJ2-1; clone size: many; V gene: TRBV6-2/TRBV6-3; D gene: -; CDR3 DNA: TGTGCCAGCAGTTTGGTCGGACAGCCCTACAATGAGCAGTTCTTC; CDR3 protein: CASSLVGQPYNEQFF
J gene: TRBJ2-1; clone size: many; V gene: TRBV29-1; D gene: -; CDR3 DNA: TGCAGCGTCAATCACCACGACTCCCTGCCTTACAATGAGCAGTTCTTC; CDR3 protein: CSVNHHDSLPYNEQFF
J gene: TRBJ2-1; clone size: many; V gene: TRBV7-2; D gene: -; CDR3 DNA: TGTGCCAGCAGCTTAGGCGGGATTTCCTACAATGAGCAGTTCTTC; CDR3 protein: CASSLGGISYNEQFF
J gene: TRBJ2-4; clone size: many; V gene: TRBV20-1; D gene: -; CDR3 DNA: TGCAGTGTTCCATTAGCCAAAAACATTCAGTACTTC; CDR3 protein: CSVPLAKNIQYF
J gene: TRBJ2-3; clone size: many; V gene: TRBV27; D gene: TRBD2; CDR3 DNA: TGTGCCAGCATCCCTAGCGGGGGGAGCACGCAGTATTTT; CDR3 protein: CASIPSGGSTQYF
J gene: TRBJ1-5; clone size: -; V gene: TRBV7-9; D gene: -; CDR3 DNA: TGTGCCAGCAGCTTAGGGTCGGACCAGCCCCAGCATTTT; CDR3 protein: CASSLGSDQPQHF
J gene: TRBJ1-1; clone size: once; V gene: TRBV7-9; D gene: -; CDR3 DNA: TGTGCCAGCAGCCCGGGGGAACGGCCGAACACTGAAGCTTTCTTT; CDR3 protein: CASSPGERPNTEAFF
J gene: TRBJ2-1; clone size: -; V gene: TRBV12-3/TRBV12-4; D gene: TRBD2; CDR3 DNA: TGTGCCAGCAGTTCAGGGGGACTAGCGGCCTACAATGAGCAGTTCTTC; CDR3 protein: CASSSGGLAAYNEQFF
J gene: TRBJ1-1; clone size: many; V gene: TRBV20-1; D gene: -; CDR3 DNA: TGCAGTGCTAGGGGGGGGGACGGCCGTATCACTGAAGCTTTCTTT; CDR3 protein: CSARGGDGRITEAFF
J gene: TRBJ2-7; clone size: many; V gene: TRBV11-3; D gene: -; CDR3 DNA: TGTGCCAGCAGCTACCCAGGGGAGCCTTACGAGCAGTACTTC; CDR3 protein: CASSYPGEPYEQYF
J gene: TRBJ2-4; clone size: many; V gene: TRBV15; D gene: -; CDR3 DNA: TGTGCCACCAGCAGAGATACGGAGATTCTAGCCAAAAACATTCAGTACTTC; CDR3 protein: CATSRDTEILAKNIQYF
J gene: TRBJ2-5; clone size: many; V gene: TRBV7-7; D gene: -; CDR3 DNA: TGTGCTAGCAGCCTTCAGGGGTTGGAGACCCAGTACTTC; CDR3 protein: CASSLQGLETQYF
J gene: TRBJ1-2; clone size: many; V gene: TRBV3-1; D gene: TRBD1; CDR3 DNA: TGTGCCAGCAGCCAAGCCTCCGGGACAGTCTATGGCTACACCTTC; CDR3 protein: CASSQASGTVYGYTF
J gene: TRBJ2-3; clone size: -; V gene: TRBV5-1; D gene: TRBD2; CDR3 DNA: TGCGCCACGCGACTAGCGGGGGTCACAGATACGCAGTATTTT; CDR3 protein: CATRLAGVTDTQYF
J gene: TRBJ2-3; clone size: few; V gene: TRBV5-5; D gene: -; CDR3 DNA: TGTGCCAGCAGCTTGTCGAGGCCCGGAAGCACAGATACGCAGTATTTT; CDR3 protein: CASSLSRPGSTDTQYF
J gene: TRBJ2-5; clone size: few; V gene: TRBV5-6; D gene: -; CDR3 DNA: TGTGCCAGCATTCGGCAGGGTACAGTGGAGACCCAGTACTTC; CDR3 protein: CASIRQGTVETQYF
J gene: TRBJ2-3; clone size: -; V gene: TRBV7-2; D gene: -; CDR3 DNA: TGTGCCAGCAGCTTGGCTCAACCAGATACGCAGTATTTT; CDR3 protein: CASSLAQPDTQYF
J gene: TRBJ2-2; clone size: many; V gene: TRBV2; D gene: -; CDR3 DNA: TGTGCCAGCAGTGTGAAGACAGCTAACACCGGGGAGCTGTTTTTT; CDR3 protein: CASSVKTANTGELFF
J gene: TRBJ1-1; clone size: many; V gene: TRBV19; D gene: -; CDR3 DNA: TGTGCCAGTAGTATTGGGCGAGAGAACACTGAAGCTTTCTTT; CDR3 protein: CASSIGRENTEAFF
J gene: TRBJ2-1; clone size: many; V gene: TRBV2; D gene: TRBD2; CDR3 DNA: TGTGCCAGCAGTGATGGGCTAGCGGGAGTTTACAATGAGCAGTTCTTC; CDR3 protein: CASSDGLAGVYNEQFF
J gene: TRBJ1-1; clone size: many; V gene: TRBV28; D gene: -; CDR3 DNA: TGTGCCAGCAGTTTTTTTCCGAACACTGAAGCTTTCTTT; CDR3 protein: CASSFFPNTEAFF
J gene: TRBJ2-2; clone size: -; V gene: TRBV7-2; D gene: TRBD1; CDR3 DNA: TGTGCCAGCAGCTTAAAGTACATCATGGTTCAGGGGGCGATCAATGGGGACACCGGGGAGCTGTTTTTT; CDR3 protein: CASSLKYIMVQGAINGDTGELFF